The TCR beta chain described here comes from a study of blood T cell repertoires in COVID-19. On the study more broadly: Sample material is recorded as cDNA or gDNA derived from T cells, B-cell-depleted T cells, or PBMCs.

This clone appeared a single time. Per the original data handling: Amplification of reference gene primers provided the estimated nucleated cell counts. Here immunoSEQ multiplex PCR was the method, and the copy in TCRdb shows in-frame clones only, minus some. That table furnishes V, J and clone size, whereas the DNA furnished D and trimming. The sample holds around 300,000 clones; around 87% are singletons and the top ten take 1.7%. The study drew participants aged about 18 to 89 years from about two dozen US areas. Assignments of participants to cohorts depended upon their own reported clinical history. The CDR3 extends over 15 amino acids. The germline V gene encodes CDR1 LNHNV and CDR2 YYDKDF (reference sequence). J was trimmed by 2 bases and V by 0 bases; bases with no gene match: 3.

The gene calls are TRBV15 and TRBJ1-2, with 7 bases fitting TRBD1. This clonotype was sampled from a woman aged 18-29 years with acute COVID-19. Sequenced input: PBMCs or T cells enriched from blood (not recorded which). CDR3 sequence (DNA): TGTGCCACCAGCAGAGATCCACAGGGGAACTATGGCTACACCTTC. Encoded protein: CATSRDPQGNYGYTF. Full variable domain (rest looked up from reference TRBV15 and TRBJ1-2): DAMVIQNPRYQVTQFGKPVTLSCSQTLNHNVMYWYQQKSSQAPKLLFHYYDKDFNNEADTPDNFQSRRPNTSFCFLDIRSPGLGDTAMYLCATSRDPQGNYGYTFGSGTRLTVV.